This TCR beta chain emerged from a study of blood T cells in healthy people across ages. Germline CDR1 and CDR2: ENHRY and SYGVKD. V lost 5 bases to trimming and J lost 6 bases, with 14 bases between them. The CDR3 is 13 amino acids. A J-beta primer mix and a sample-barcoded 5' primer were used in a second PCR of about 7 to 11 cycles. TCRdb reanalysed the 5' RACE reads using MiXCR and keeps one entry per CDR3 protein. The sample lists more than 650,000 distinct CDR3 sequences, around half seen once, with around 41% in the top ten. This sequence joins TRBV10-3 and TRBJ2-7; TRBD1 or TRBD2 may be the D gene (5 bases each). Sequences were obtained from blood. The TCR sequence derives from a man older than 75 in good health. The CDR3 DNA is TGTGCCATCAGTCCCCCGGGTGGGGGCGAGCAGTACTTC. Protein sequence: CAISPPGGGEQYF.